This T cell receptor (delta chain) was captured by sequencing in a study of gamma-delta T cells after stem cell transplantation (dated by TCRdb to the mid-2010s). Sequences TSWWSYY (CDR1) and QGS (CDR2) are obtained from the germline V gene. The junction carries 27 bases between V and J, which are trimmed by 0 bases and 1 base respectively. CDR3 length: 22 amino acids, cysteine to phenylalanine. Only the CDR3 DNA is retained, 66 bases long and in frame from the first base. Notes on this clone: This receptor's antigen is unknown. Base-call qualities are not available, and no considerably larger clone is one nucleotide away.

The protocol used for the library was RT-PCR. Instrument used: Illumina MiSeq. TCRdb processed the public reads again with the CATT caller, after which rows with matching DNA were combined. A total of 13,000 or so delta-chain clones appear in this sample, 30% to 35% of them only once. 3.8% of the sample is in the top ten clones. The sequence was obtained from a human donor. It is not recorded whose cells these are; they may come from a transplant donor. The chain links TRDV1 with TRDJ2; TRDD2 is a weak D gene call, 5 bases matching. Sequenced material: gamma-delta T cells. Here the CDR3 is given as CALGELPLLFLCIMRLTAQLFF. The sequenced DNA: TGTGCTCTTGGGGAACTACCCCTACTTTTCCTGTGTATCATGCGTTTGACAGCACAACTCTTCTTT.